Presented here are 22 T cell receptor beta chains from one specimen sequenced in a study of T cell changes during pregnancy in multiple sclerosis (dated by TCRdb to about 2019). The library relied on the immunoSEQ multiplex PCR assay. Sourced from immuneACCESS, this table was stored by TCRdb with only in-frame sequences that have V and J called. A share of the clones is absent; for the studies checked, an unresolved V gene accounts for under half, and the remainder has no known explanation. Present in this sample are around 42,000 clones, 75% to 95% of which were seen just once. The biggest ten clones account for about 2% of the sample. Material: CD4+ T cells from peripheral blood mononuclear cells, obtained after pregnancy. The source of these receptors is a female donor in good health, enrolled as a control in a pregnancy study.

The chain is built from TRBV27 and TRBJ1-6, with D unclear. Trimming cost V 4 bases and J 3 bases, with 7 bases left between them. Germline assignment: CDR1 MNHEY and CDR2 SMNVEV (reference sequence). The CDR3 is made up of 14 amino acids. The chain's CDR3 is CASSYGIYNSPLHF. CDR3 bases: TGTGCCAGCAGTTACGGTATCTATAATTCACCCCTCCACTTT.

J is TRBJ1-1 and V is TRBV27; D gene uncertain. The CDR3 is made up of 11 amino acids. V dropped 3 bases and J dropped 7 bases, with 6 bases sitting between them. The germline CDR1 and CDR2 sequences are MNHEY and SMNVEV (reference sequence). CDR3: CASSFLNEAFF. As DNA, the CDR3 is TGTGCCAGCAGTTTTTTAAATGAAGCTTTCTTT.

V is TRBV4-1 and J is TRBJ1-5, with 7 positions matching TRBD1. J was trimmed by 1 base and V by 3 bases; bases with no gene match: 12. The CDR3 runs 18 residues. Germline CDR1 reads MGHRA; CDR2 reads YSYEKL. In DNA, the CDR3 is TGCGCCAGCAGCCACGGTATTTACAGGGGACAGAGCAATCAGCCCCAGCATTTT. Protein: CASSHGIYRGQSNQPQHF.

The chain joins TRBV2 to TRBJ1-5, with D uncertain. V lost 2 bases to trimming and J lost 4 bases, with 9 bases between them. The length of the CDR3 is 14 residues. Per the germline V gene, CDR1 is SNHLY and CDR2 is FYNNEI. CDR3 amino acids: CASSELRGNQPQHF. DNA for the CDR3: TGTGCCAGCAGTGAATTACGCGGAAATCAGCCCCAGCATTTT.

This sequence joins TRBV27 and TRBJ1-5; a weak D match, TRBD1 (5 bases). Deletions cut 0 bases from V and 7 bases from J, with 16 bases between. The CDR3 loop spans 16 amino acids. Germline CDR1 reads MNHEY; CDR2 reads SMNVEV (reference sequence). Written as DNA, the CDR3 is TGTGCCAGCAGTTTATCGATATCGCCAGGGCGGCAGCCCCAGCATTTT. Encoded protein: CASSLSISPGRQPQHF.

The table lists this clone with a few counts. The V gene is TRBV28, the J gene TRBJ1-6, with D tentatively TRBD1 (6 bases). Germline values: CDR1 MDHEN, CDR2 SYDVKM. CDR3 length: 16 amino acids. V lost 6 bases and J 10 bases, leaving 22 bases between the germline ends. The CDR3 DNA is TGTGCCAGCAGACCACATTTACAGGGTAGTGGATCACCCCTCCACTTT. Protein sequence: CASRPHLQGSGSPLHF.

The rearrangement links TRBV6-4 to TRBJ2-7, with TRBD2 matching over 9 bases. J gave up 2 bases and V 0 bases, and 2 bases lay outside the gene matches. This CDR3 has 15 residues. CDR1 is MRHNA, CDR2 SNTAGT, per germline. The CDR3: CASSDSPSGAYEQYF. The CDR3 region has the DNA TGTGCCAGCAGTGACTCCCCTAGCGGGGCCTACGAGCAGTACTTC.

This clone has a handful of counts. This sequence joins TRBV7-2 and TRBJ1-3; maybe TRBD1 (5 bases). The CDR3 runs 16 residues. Germline-derived CDR1 and CDR2 are SGHTA and FQGNSA. Trimming cost V 5 bases and J 0 bases, with 14 bases left between them. The CDR3 sequence: CASSPQGTNSGNTIYF. CDR3 sequence (DNA): TGTGCCAGCAGCCCCCAGGGAACTAACTCTGGAAACACCATATATTTT.

The chain is built from TRBV5-1 and TRBJ1-4; D might be TRBD1 (6 bases). Per the germline V gene, CDR1 is SGHRS and CDR2 is YFSETQ. V lost 5 bases and J lost 8, with 19 bases in between. The CDR3 has 15 residues. As DNA, the CDR3 is TGCGCCAGCAGTTTACAGGGCGGGGGAAAGGAAAAACTGTTTTTT. Its translation is CASSLQGGGKEKLFF.

The V call is TRBV28, the J call TRBJ1-1, with 8 positions matching TRBD1. V shed 1 base and J 5 bases; nucleotides not matched to a gene: 9. This CDR3 spans 16 amino acids. Germline CDR1 reads MDHEN; CDR2 reads SYDVKM. The CDR3 spells CASSLSQGAIWTEAFF. The CDR3 region has the DNA TGTGCCAGCAGTTTATCCCAGGGGGCCATTTGGACTGAAGCTTTCTTT.

V usage is TRBV6-6 and J usage is TRBJ1-3, with no clear D. The CDR3 totals 16 residues. Germline CDR1 MNHNY, CDR2 SVGAGI (reference sequence). The V and J ends lost 0 bases and 2 bases respectively, with 11 bases between them. CDR3 sequence: CASSYSSPRAGNTIYF. The DNA of the CDR3 is TGTGCCAGCAGTTACTCGAGCCCACGGGCTGGAAACACCATATATTTT.

The chain has TRBV7-2 and TRBJ2-1, with 8 bases fitting TRBD2. Trimming cost V 6 bases and J 6 bases; bases outside gene matches: 10. The CDR3 loop spans 15 amino acids. CDR1 is SGHTA and CDR2 is FQGNSA in the germline V gene. CDR3 in DNA: TGTGCCAGCAGGCAGACCGGGACTAGTGTCAATGAGCAGTTCTTC. Encoded protein: CASRQTGTSVNEQFF. Complete variable domain (other parts from reference TRBV7-2 and TRBJ2-1): GAGVSQSPSNKVTEKGKDVELRCDPISGHTALYWYRQSLGQGLEFLIYFQGNSAPDKSGLPSDRFSAERTGGSVSTLTIQRTQQEDSAVYLCASRQTGTSVNEQFFGPGTRLTVL.

This clone was seen a few times. The chain is built from TRBV28 and TRBJ2-5; 12 positions match TRBD1. This CDR3 has 18 residues. Trimming took 5 bases from V and 3 from J; bases not matched to a gene: 13. Germline V gives CDR1 MDHEN, CDR2 SYDVKM. The CDR3 loop is CASSGGGTGGQGEETQYF. The CDR3 region has the DNA TGTGCCAGCAGTGGGGGGGGGACAGGGGGCCAGGGGGAAGAGACCCAGTACTTC. Filled out from reference TRBV28 and TRBJ2-5, the complete variable domain reads DVKVTQSSRYLVKRTGEKVFLECVQDMDHENMFWYRQDPGLGLRLIYFSYDVKMKEKGDIPEGYSVSREKKERFSLILESASTNQTSMYLCASSGGGTGGQGEETQYFGPGTRLLVL.

The CDR3 nucleotides read TGCGCCAGCAGTTCGGGACACGGGGCTAATACGCAGTATTTT. It is translated as CASSSGHGANTQYF. The chain carries TRBV4-3 and TRBJ2-3; D might be TRBD1 (6 bases). V lost 6 bases and J lost 7, with 17 bases in between. The length of the CDR3 is 14 residues. The germline V gene has CDR1 LGHNA and CDR2 YSLEER.

This clone was seen once. This chain connects TRBV7-8 to TRBJ1-5, with 7 bases that match TRBD1. There are 15 residues in the CDR3. V was clipped by 0 bases and J by 5 bases; unmatched bases: 4. Germline V gives CDR1 SGHVS, CDR2 FQNEAQ. The CDR3 is CASSLALRGDQPQHF. The CDR3 bases are TGTGCCAGCAGCTTAGCCCTCAGGGGGGATCAGCCCCAGCATTTT.

The chain links TRBV6-5 to TRBJ2-2; TRBD1 matches at 8 bases. In germline, CDR1 is MNHEY, CDR2 SVGAGI. This CDR3 is 16 amino acids long. V was pared by 0 bases and J by 3 bases, with 3 bases of the junction left unmatched. The CDR3 coding sequence is TGTGCCAGCAGTTACTCGTCGGGACAGGACACCGGGGAGCTGTTTTTT. Translating gives CASSYSSGQDTGELFF.

This rearrangement joins TRBV28 to TRBJ2-7, with TRBD2 identical over 12 bases. Trimming took 6 bases from V and 0 from J; bases not matched to a gene: 6. This CDR3 has 16 amino acids. Germline V gives CDR1 MDHEN, CDR2 SYDVKM. This chain's CDR3 is CASSRLAGVISYEQYF. The CDR3 DNA reads TGTGCCAGCAGCAGACTAGCGGGGGTGATCTCCTACGAGCAGTACTTC. Full variable domain (missing parts from reference TRBV28 and TRBJ2-7): DVKVTQSSRYLVKRTGEKVFLECVQDMDHENMFWYRQDPGLGLRLIYFSYDVKMKEKGDIPEGYSVSREKKERFSLILESASTNQTSMYLCASSRLAGVISYEQYFGPGTRLTVT.

This chain uses TRBV5-5 with TRBJ1-4; a weak D match, TRBD1 (5 bases). The CDR3 sequence is 15 residues long. Trimming cost V 1 base and J 0 bases, with 7 bases left between them. In germline, CDR1 is SGHKS, CDR2 YYEKEE (reference sequence). The CDR3 nucleotides read TGTGCCAGCAGCTTGAAAGGGGCAACTAATGAAAAACTGTTTTTT. It codes for CASSLKGATNEKLFF.

This chain uses TRBV6-5 with TRBJ2-7; 7 nucleotides agree with TRBD2. This CDR3 region has 15 residues. The V segment lost 6 bases and the J segment 9 bases; nucleotides outside the gene matches: 17. Germline V gene lookup returns CDR1 MNHEY and CDR2 SVGAGI. The CDR3: CASSSSWAGAFRQYF. The CDR3 coding sequence is TGTGCCAGCAGCTCCTCGTGGGCGGGAGCGTTCAGGCAGTACTTC.

V gene TRBV19 combines with J gene TRBJ1-2; D not certain. V lost 3 bases, J lost 8 bases, and 16 bases lay in between. CDR3 length equals 14 residues. The germline gives CDR1 LNHDA, CDR2 SQIVND (reference sequence). Here the CDR3 reads CASSIERGLGGYTF. In nucleotides, the CDR3 is TGTGCCAGTAGTATCGAGCGGGGTCTCGGGGGCTACACCTTC.

The rearrangement links TRBV5-1 to TRBJ2-7, with 9 bases matching TRBD1. The CDR3 extends over 16 amino acids. The J segment lost 7 bases and the V segment lost 4 bases, leaving 15 bases of the junction unmatched. Germline V lookup: CDR1 SGHRS, CDR2 YFSETQ. In nucleotides, the CDR3 is TGCGCCAGCAGCCCCGGGGCTGGACAGGGGAAAGTTGAGCAGTACTTC. It yields the protein CASSPGAGQGKVEQYF.

The rearrangement links TRBV9 to TRBJ2-3, with TRBD2 as a possible D gene (5 bases). The CDR3 has 13 amino acids. V lost 0 bases to trimming and J lost 3 bases, with 5 bases between them. Germline assignment: CDR1 SGDLS and CDR2 YYNGEE. The CDR3: CASSVAGTDTQYF. Written as DNA, the CDR3 is TGTGCCAGCAGCGTAGCGGGGACAGATACGCAGTATTTT.